A selection of T cell receptor beta chains follows, all from one sample in a study of cytomegalovirus exposure and HLA in healthy donors. Sequenced by immunoSEQ multiplex PCR; TCRdb stores in-frame clones only, minus some. This table holds about 160,000 clones, 80% found once. Sequencing was carried out using PBMCs. These receptors were obtained from a man younger than 45 in good health and CMV-seronegative. The CDR3 runs from the conserved cysteine through the conserved F or W. Each record gives: V gene, CDR3 length, J gene, clone size, CDR3 protein. Size is omitted from some rows. Given values are once, few, many or a class for expanded clones.

V: TRBV6-4
length: 15
J: TRBJ2-1
size: .
CDR3: CASSFGTGEGDEQFF

V: TRBV10-1
length: 15
J: TRBJ2-7
size: .
CDR3: CASRGLGGASYEQYF

V: TRBV6-5
length: 14
J: TRBJ1-5
size: .
CDR3: CASREQGSNQPQHF

V: TRBV28
length: 15
J: TRBJ2-1
size: .
CDR3: CASSSDPGGHNEQFF

V: TRBV28
length: 12
J: TRBJ1-2
size: .
CDR3: CASSLVAEARTF

V: TRBV5-1
length: 15
J: TRBJ1-3
size: .
CDR3: CASSSSDPVRNTIYF

V: TRBV28
length: 13
J: TRBJ1-1
size: .
CDR3: CASTRPRAAEAFF

V: TRBV20-1
length: 11
J: TRBJ1-2
size: .
CDR3: CSGTGSYGYTF

V: TRBV6-6
length: 16
J: TRBJ2-1
size: few
CDR3: CASSPLGEGLYNEQFF

V: TRBV10-3
length: 14
J: TRBJ1-5
size: .
CDR3: CAISYRETDQPQHF

V: TRBV11-2
length: 16
J: TRBJ1-3
size: .
CDR3: CASSYRQGITGNTIYF

V: TRBV4-1
length: 17
J: TRBJ2-4
size: .
CDR3: CASSQGVGGAVKNIQYF

V: TRBV7-9
length: 14
J: TRBJ2-2
size: .
CDR3: CASLRARGTGELFF

V: TRBV28
length: 16
J: TRBJ2-7
size: .
CDR3: CASSLITGGRVYEQYF

V: TRBV28
length: 12
J: TRBJ1-2
size: .
CDR3: CASRQATYGYTF

V: TRBV9
length: 15
J: TRBJ2-2
size: once
CDR3: CASSALAANTGELFF

V: TRBV7-3
length: 13
J: TRBJ2-1
size: once
CDR3: CASRLAGGNEQFF

V: TRBV30
length: 15
J: TRBJ1-4
size: .
CDR3: CAWSGTRQGGVKLFF

V: TRBV25-1
length: 13
J: TRBJ1-5
size: once
CDR3: CASSDRGNQPQHF